A selection of T cell receptor beta chains follows, all from one sample in a study of shared T cell receptors in the human thymus. The table came from immunoSEQ multiplex PCR; TCRdb's copy has only in-frame clones and leaves some out. The data contain under 850,000 clones, 85% to 90% of them seen just once; the ten biggest clones take up around 0.0099%. The data also belong to a second study, concerning human thymus T cells.

Sequenced: thymocytes. All receptors derive from a boy younger than two with a congenital heart defect. Each CDR3 is given with its conserved first and last residue. D genes are given only for firm matches. The size of a clone is reported for some rows only, either as once, few or many, or as a class for expanded clones.

>TRBD2|NA|TRBJ2-1|TRBV10-1
CASSQGTSVNEQFF
TGCGCCAGCAGTCAAGGGACTAGCGTCAATGAGCAGTTCTTC
>NA|NA|TRBJ2-5|TRBV6-5
CASSYQNSSGETQYF
TGTGCCAGCAGTTACCAGAATAGTTCGGGAGAGACCCAGTACTTC
>NA|NA|TRBJ1-2|TRBV25-1
CASSDPTPRQGAYGYTF
TGTGCCAGCAGTGATCCCACGCCGCGCCAAGGGGCCTATGGCTACACCTTC
>TRBD1|NA|TRBJ2-7|TRBV5-6
CASSWPGAGTGITPLEQYF
TGTGCCAGCAGCTGGCCGGGAGCCGGGACAGGGATCACCCCCCTCGAGCAGTACTTC
>TRBD1|NA|TRBJ2-7|TRBV15
CATSTRTGLEQYF
TGTGCCACCAGCACGAGGACAGGACTCGAGCAGTACTTC
>TRBD1|NA|TRBJ1-2|TRBV28
CASSLKDRSNYGYTF
TGTGCCAGCAGCCTTAAGGACAGGTCTAACTATGGCTACACCTTC
>NA|NA|TRBJ1-5|TRBV30
CAWSAGYQPQHF
TGTGCCTGGAGTGCGGGATATCAGCCCCAGCATTTT
>NA|few|TRBJ2-3|TRBV28
CASSLLYSDTQYF
TGTGCCAGCAGTCTACTCTACTCAGATACGCAGTATTTT
>NA|NA|TRBJ2-7|TRBV4-3
CASSQGALDWGEEQYF
TGCGCCAGCAGCCAAGGGGCGCTCGACTGGGGCGAGGAGCAGTACTTC
>NA|once|TRBJ1-4|TRBV15
CATSPCQGREKLFF
TGTGCCACCAGCCCCTGTCAGGGGCGTGAAAAACTGTTTTTT
>NA|NA|TRBJ1-1|TRBV13
CASSPWEGAAFF
TGTGCCAGCAGCCCTTGGGAAGGGGCAGCTTTCTTT
>NA|NA|TRBJ2-7|TRBV4-2
CASLSSSHEQYF
TGTGCCAGCCTTTCTAGCTCGCACGAGCAGTACTTC
>NA|NA|TRBJ1-5|TRBV19
CASSISAGDNQPQHF
TGTGCCAGTAGTATCAGCGCAGGGGACAATCAGCCCCAGCATTTT
>NA|NA|TRBJ2-1|TRBV5-1
CASSLAVVSDNEQFF
TGCGCCAGCAGCCTGGCGGTAGTTAGTGACAATGAGCAGTTCTTC
>NA|NA|TRBJ2-6|TRBV13
CASSYFGANVLTF
TGTGCCAGCAGCTACTTTGGGGCCAACGTCCTGACTTTC
>TRBD2|NA|TRBJ2-1|TRBV15
CATSKRVQASGSRVNEQFF
TGTGCCACCAGCAAAAGGGTTCAGGCTAGCGGGAGTAGGGTCAATGAGCAGTTCTTC
>NA|NA|TRBJ1-3|TRBV6-1
CASKYGAGNTIYF
TGTGCCAGCAAATACGGTGCTGGAAACACCATATATTTT
>TRBD2|NA|TRBJ2-7|TRBV6-5
CASNGGGPYEQYF
TGTGCCAGCAATGGGGGAGGGCCCTACGAGCAGTACTTC
>TRBD1|NA|TRBJ1-1|TRBV29-1
CSAGPGQGSNTEAFF
TGCAGCGCAGGACCGGGACAGGGATCGAACACTGAAGCTTTCTTT
>TRBD2|NA|TRBJ2-3|TRBV5-4
CASSLNGLAVTDTQYF
TGTGCCAGCAGCCTTAACGGACTAGCGGTCACAGATACGCAGTATTTT